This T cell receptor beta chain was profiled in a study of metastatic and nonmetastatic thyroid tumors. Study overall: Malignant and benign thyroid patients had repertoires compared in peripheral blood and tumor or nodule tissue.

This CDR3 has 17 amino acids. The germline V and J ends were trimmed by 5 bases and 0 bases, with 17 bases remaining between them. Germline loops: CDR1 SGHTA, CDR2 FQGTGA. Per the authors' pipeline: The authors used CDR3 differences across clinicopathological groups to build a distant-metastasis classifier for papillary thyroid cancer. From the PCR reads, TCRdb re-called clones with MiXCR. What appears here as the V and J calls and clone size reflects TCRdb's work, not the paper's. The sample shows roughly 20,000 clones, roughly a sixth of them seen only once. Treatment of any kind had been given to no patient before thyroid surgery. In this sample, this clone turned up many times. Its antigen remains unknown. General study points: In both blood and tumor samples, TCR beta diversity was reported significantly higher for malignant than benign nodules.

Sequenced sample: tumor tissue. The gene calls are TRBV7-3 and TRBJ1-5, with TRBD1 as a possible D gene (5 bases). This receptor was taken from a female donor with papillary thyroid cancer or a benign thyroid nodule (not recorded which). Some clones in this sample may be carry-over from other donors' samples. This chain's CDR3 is CASSHSEDIDSNQPQHF. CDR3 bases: TGTGCCAGCAGCCACTCTGAGGACATAGATAGCAATCAGCCCCAGCATTTT. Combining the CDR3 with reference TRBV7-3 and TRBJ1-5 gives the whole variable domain GAGVSQTPSNKVTEKGKYVELRCDPISGHTALYWYRQSLGQGPEFLIYFQGTGAADDSGLPNDRFFAVRPEGSVSTLKIQRTERGDSAVYLCASSHSEDIDSNQPQHFGDGTRLSIL.